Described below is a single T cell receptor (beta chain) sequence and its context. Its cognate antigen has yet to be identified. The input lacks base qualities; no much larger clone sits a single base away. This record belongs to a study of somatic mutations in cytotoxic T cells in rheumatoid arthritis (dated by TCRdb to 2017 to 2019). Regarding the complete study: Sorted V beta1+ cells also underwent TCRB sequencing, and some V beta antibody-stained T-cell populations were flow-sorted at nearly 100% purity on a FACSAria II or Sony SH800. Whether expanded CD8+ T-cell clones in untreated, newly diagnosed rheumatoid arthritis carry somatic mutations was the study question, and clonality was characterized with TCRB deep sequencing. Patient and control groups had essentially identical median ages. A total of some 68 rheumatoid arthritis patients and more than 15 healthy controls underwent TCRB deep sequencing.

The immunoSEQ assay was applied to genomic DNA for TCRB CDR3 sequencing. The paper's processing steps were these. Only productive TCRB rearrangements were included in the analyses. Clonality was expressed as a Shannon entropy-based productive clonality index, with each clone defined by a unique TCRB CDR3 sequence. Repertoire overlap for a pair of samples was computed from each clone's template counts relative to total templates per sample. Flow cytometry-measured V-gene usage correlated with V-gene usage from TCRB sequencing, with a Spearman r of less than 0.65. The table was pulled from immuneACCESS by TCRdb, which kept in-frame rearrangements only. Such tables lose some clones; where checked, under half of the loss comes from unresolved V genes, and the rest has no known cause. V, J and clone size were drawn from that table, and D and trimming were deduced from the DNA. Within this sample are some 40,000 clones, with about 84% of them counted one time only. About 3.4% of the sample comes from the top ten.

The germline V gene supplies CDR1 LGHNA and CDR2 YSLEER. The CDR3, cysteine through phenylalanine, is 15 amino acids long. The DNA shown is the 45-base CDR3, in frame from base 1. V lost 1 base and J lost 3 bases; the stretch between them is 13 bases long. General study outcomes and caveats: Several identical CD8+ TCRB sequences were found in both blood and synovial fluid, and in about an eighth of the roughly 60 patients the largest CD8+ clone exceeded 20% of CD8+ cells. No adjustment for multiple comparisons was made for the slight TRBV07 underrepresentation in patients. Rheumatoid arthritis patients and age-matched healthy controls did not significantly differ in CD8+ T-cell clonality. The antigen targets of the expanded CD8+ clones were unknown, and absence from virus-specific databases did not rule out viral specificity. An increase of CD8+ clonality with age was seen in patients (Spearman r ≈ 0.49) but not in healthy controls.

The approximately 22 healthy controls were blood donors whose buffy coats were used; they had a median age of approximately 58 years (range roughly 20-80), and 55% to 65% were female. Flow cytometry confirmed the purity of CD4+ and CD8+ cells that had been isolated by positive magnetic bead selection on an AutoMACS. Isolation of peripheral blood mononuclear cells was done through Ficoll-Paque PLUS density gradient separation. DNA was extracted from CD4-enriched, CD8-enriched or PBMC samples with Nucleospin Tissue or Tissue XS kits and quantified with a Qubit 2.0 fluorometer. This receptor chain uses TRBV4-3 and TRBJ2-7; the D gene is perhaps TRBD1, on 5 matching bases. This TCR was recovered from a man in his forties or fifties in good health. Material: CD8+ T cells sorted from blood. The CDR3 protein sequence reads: CASSQGRATGYEQYF. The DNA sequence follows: TGCGCCAGCAGCCAAGGCCGGGCCACAGGCTACGAGCAGTACTTC.